One and the same sample provided the 3 T cell receptor beta chains below, sequenced in a study of T cell repertoires in cytomegalovirus infection (dated by TCRdb to the late 2010s). Sequenced on an Illumina HiSeq 1500. The public reads were reanalyzed by TCRdb: fastp trimming at Q25, MiXCR alignment, in-frame beta chains only. Each CDR3 protein appears once, grouped with its most common genes and DNA. Present in this sample are roughly 500,000 distinct CDR3 sequences, approximately 10% of which were seen just once. Clones ranked in the top ten supply about 9.4% of the sample. The sequenced material came from PBMCs. These receptors came from a human donor in good health (CMV status not recorded). Some clones in this sample may be carry-over from other donors' samples.

This clonotype was counted between two and nine times. The CDR3 nucleotides are TGCGCCAGCAGCTTGGACAGGGGGCGCAACGGATACGAGCAGTACTTC. This codes for CASSLDRGRNGYEQYF. This chain connects TRBV5-1 to TRBJ2-7; 9 bases agree with TRBD1. The germline V gene encodes CDR1 SGHRS and CDR2 YFSETQ. V trimming: 0 bases; J trimming: 4 bases; junction bases outside the gene matches: 8. The CDR3 length is 16 residues.

This clonotype was observed a handful of times. The chain links TRBV28 to TRBJ2-4; 10 bases agree with TRBD2. This CDR3 comprises 15 residues. Germline V lookup: CDR1 MDHEN, CDR2 SYDVKM. Trimming removed 5 bases from V and 2 bases from J; junction bases left unmatched: 3. The DNA of the CDR3 is TGTGCCAGCAGTCTAGCGGGAGACCCCAAAAACATTCAGTACTTC. Its translation is CASSLAGDPKNIQYF.

This clonotype was seen repeatedly, ten times or more. The V and J genes are TRBV11-3 and TRBJ1-3, with TRBD1 matching 7 bases. In germline, CDR1 is SGHNT, CDR2 YENEEA. V was clipped by 6 bases and J by 2 bases; unmatched bases: 1. The CDR3 covers 13 residues. Here the CDR3 reads CASSDRAGNTIYF. The CDR3 DNA reads as TGTGCCAGCAGTGACAGGGCTGGAAACACCATATATTTT.